Listed below are T cell receptor beta chains from one sample, sequenced in a study of control samples from healthy donors and cancer patients. TCRdb's table, derived via immunoSEQ multiplex PCR, lists solely in-frame clones and lacks some. The table has tens of thousands of clones, about nine tenths seen once. The material sequenced was blood. The receptor set was obtained from a middle-aged man in good health. The CDR3 runs from the conserved cysteine through the conserved F or W. The D gene is left open where the match is weak. The size field is filled for only some rows; it gives once, few, many or a size class.

v_gene	j_gene	d_gene	abundance	CDR3aa	CDR3nt
TRBV3-1/TRBV3-2	TRBJ2-2	.	.	CASSQVLFGELFF	TGTGCCAGCAGCCAAGTACTCTTCGGGGAGCTGTTTTTT
TRBV15	TRBJ2-1	.	.	CATSRESNYNEQFF	TGTGCCACCAGCAGAGAATCTAACTACAATGAGCAGTTCTTC
TRBV6-5	TRBJ1-2	TRBD1	few	CASSYSWTGPNYGYTF	TGTGCCAGCAGCTACTCCTGGACAGGGCCTAACTATGGCTACACCTTC
TRBV7-9	TRBJ2-5	TRBD2	.	CASSSSMTSGGLQETQYF	TGTGCCAGCAGCTCATCGATGACTAGCGGGGGTCTCCAAGAGACCCAGTACTTC
TRBV21-1	TRBJ1-5	.	.	CASSLKQDRFGNQPQHF	TGTGCCAGCAGCTTGAAGCAGGACAGGTTTGGCAATCAGCCCCAGCATTTT
TRBV6-6	TRBJ1-1	.	.	CASSTTGANTEAFF	TGTGCCAGCAGTACCACCGGGGCGAACACTGAAGCTTTCTTT
TRBV2	TRBJ2-3	TRBD1	.	CASWPGTGTDTQYF	TGTGCCAGCTGGCCCGGGACAGGTACAGATACGCAGTATTTT
TRBV4-2	TRBJ1-5	.	.	CASSQSNSNQPQHF	TGTGCCAGCAGCCAAAGCAACAGCAATCAGCCCCAGCATTTT
TRBV6-5	TRBJ1-1	.	.	CASGGFGSNTEAFF	TGTGCCAGCGGAGGGTTTGGGAGTAACACTGAAGCTTTCTTT
TRBV4-1	TRBJ2-7	.	.	CASSHFGLDYEQYF	TGCGCCAGCAGCCACTTCGGACTGGATTACGAGCAGTACTTC
TRBV10-3	TRBJ1-5	TRBD1	.	CAISEGQGGNQPQHF	TGTGCCATCAGTGAGGGACAGGGGGGCAATCAGCCCCAGCATTTT
TRBV5-4	TRBJ2-5	TRBD1	.	CASSTGQAETQYF	TGTGCCAGCAGCACGGGACAGGCGGAGACCCAGTACTTC
TRBV27	TRBJ1-3	.	.	CASSQDGRSGNTIYF	TGTGCCAGCAGCCAGGACGGAAGGTCTGGAAACACCATATATTTT
TRBV24-1	TRBJ1-1	.	.	CATRATGFGSTEAFF	TGTGCCACCAGAGCAACAGGGTTTGGTTCCACTGAAGCTTTCTTT
TRBV11-3	TRBJ2-2	.	.	CASSETANTGELFF	TGTGCCAGCAGCGAGACAGCGAACACCGGGGAGCTGTTTTTT
TRBV27	TRBJ1-5	.	few	CASSLQATSSNQPQHF	TGTGCCAGCAGTTTACAGGCCACCTCTTCTAATCAGCCCCAGCATTTT
TRBV20-1	TRBJ2-5	TRBD2	.	CSASLGSGGTTQYF	TGCAGTGCTAGTTTAGGTAGCGGGGGGACGACCCAGTACTTC